A selection of T cell receptor beta chains follows, all from one sample in a study of blood T cell repertoires in COVID-19. Libraries were prepared by immunoSEQ multiplex PCR; TCRdb keeps only in-frame clonotypes and omits some of them. The profile shows about 71,000 clones, about 80% of them singletons. What was sequenced was peripheral blood. These receptors all stem from a man between 65 and 80 years old with acute or convalescent COVID-19. Each CDR3 is given with its conserved first and last residue. D genes are given only for firm matches. Size is omitted from some rows. Given values are once, few, many or a class for expanded clones.

>NA|TRBV24-1|TRBJ1-2|NA
TGTGCCACCAGTGGAGGGAGTAATGGCTACACCTTC
CATSGGSNGYTF
>TRBD1|TRBV10-3|TRBJ2-3|NA
TGTGCCATCAGTGAGGGACAGGGGGCAACAGATACGCAGTATTTT
CAISEGQGATDTQYF
>TRBD1|TRBV28|TRBJ2-7|NA
TGTGCCAGCAGTTCCGGACAGGGCTACGAGCAGTACTTC
CASSSGQGYEQYF
>NA|TRBV16|TRBJ2-5|NA
TGTGCCAGCAGCCAGAGCGGGACACAAGAGACCCAGTACTTC
CASSQSGTQETQYF
>TRBD1|TRBV30|TRBJ1-5|NA
TGTGCCTGGAGTCGGGACAGTAGCAATCAGCCCCAGCATTTT
CAWSRDSSNQPQHF
>NA|TRBV7-2|TRBJ2-7|NA
TGTGCCAGCAGCCCGGGGCCAGGGAGGTACGAGCAGTACTTC
CASSPGPGRYEQYF
>NA|TRBV28|TRBJ1-1|NA
TGTGCCAGCAGTTTTCGGCAGACGGGGAACACTGAAGCTTTCTTT
CASSFRQTGNTEAFF
>TRBD2|TRBV19|TRBJ2-2|once
TGTGCCAGTAGTATCGGGGGGGCGAACACCGGGGAGCTGTTTTTT
CASSIGGANTGELFF
>TRBD1|TRBV6-6|TRBJ2-3|NA
TGTGCCAGCAGGGCAGGGGGTATAGTAGATACGCAGTATTTT
CASRAGGIVDTQYF
>TRBD1|TRBV18|TRBJ1-1|NA
TGTGCCAGCTCCCCAACAGGGGGCGAGTGGACTGAAGCTTTCTTT
CASSPTGGEWTEAFF
>TRBD1|TRBV11-3|TRBJ2-7|NA
TGTGCCAGCAGCTTAGGGGACAGGGTATTTATATACTTC
CASSLGDRVFIYF
>NA|TRBV10-3|TRBJ2-2|few
TGTGCCATCAGTGATGAGCGCGGGGAGCTGTTTTTT
CAISDERGELFF
>NA|TRBV6-5|TRBJ1-2|NA
TGTGCCAGCAGTTACTCGGTTAAGGGGTCGGTCTATGGCTACACCTTC
CASSYSVKGSVYGYTF
>TRBD1|TRBV19|TRBJ2-2|NA
TGTGCCAGTACGGTGCTTCAAGGACAGGCCTTGGCCGGGGAGCTGTTTTTT
CASTVLQGQALAGELFF
>TRBD2|TRBV24-1|TRBJ2-1|NA
TGTGCCACCAGTGAGGGATCCGGGACTAGCGGGAGTTTCGACAATGAGCAGTTCTTC
CATSEGSGTSGSFDNEQFF
>TRBD1|TRBV28|TRBJ1-2|NA
TGTGCCAGCAGTTTAGACAGGGGGGCTTACTATGGCTACACCTTC
CASSLDRGAYYGYTF
>NA|TRBV24-1|TRBJ2-5|NA
TGTGCCACCAGTCGGGCAGGGAAAGAGACCCAGTACTTC
CATSRAGKETQYF
>NA|TRBV27|TRBJ2-3|NA
TGTGCCAGCAGTTTATGGAGTAGCACAGATACGCAGTATTTT
CASSLWSSTDTQYF
>TRBD1|TRBV5-4|TRBJ1-2|NA
TGTGCCAGCAGCTTAGCCGGTGGACAGGGAGGGAGCTACACCTTC
CASSLAGGQGGSYTF
>NA|TRBV5-4|TRBJ2-1|NA
TGTGCCAGCAGTACTCCGGACAGCTACAATGAGCAGTTCTTC
CASSTPDSYNEQFF
>TRBD1|TRBV6-5|TRBJ1-4|NA
TGTGCCACCACCGGGACAGGGCATGAAAAACTGTTTTTT
CATTGTGHEKLFF
>TRBD2|TRBV10-3|TRBJ2-6|NA
TGTGCCATCGATAGCGGGAGGGCCTCTGGGGCCAACGTCCTGACTTTC
CAIDSGRASGANVLTF
>TRBD1|TRBV7-3|TRBJ2-2|NA
TGTGCCAGCAGCTGGGGACAGGGGGCGGCCGGGGAGCTGTTTTTT
CASSWGQGAAGELFF
>TRBD2|TRBV18|TRBJ2-5|once
TGTGCCAGCTCACGAGGCGGGAGTGAGACCCAGTACTTC
CASSRGGSETQYF
>NA|TRBV3-1/TRBV3-2|TRBJ1-2|NA
TGTGCCAGCAGCCAGGGGAGGGGCGATTCCTATGGCTACACCTTC
CASSQGRGDSYGYTF
>NA|TRBV6-6|TRBJ2-1|NA
TGTGCCAGCAGTTATCAGACAGTGCAGTTCTTC
CASSYQTVQFF
>TRBD2|TRBV18|TRBJ2-1|NA
TGTGCCAGCTCACTCGGGACTAGCGATGAGCAGTTCTTC
CASSLGTSDEQFF
>NA|TRBV6-5|TRBJ1-1|NA
TGTGCCAGCAGTCCCGGACAGTACACTGAAGCTTTCTTT
CASSPGQYTEAFF
>NA|TRBV18|TRBJ2-2|NA
TGTGCCAGCTCACCATGGCAGAACACCGGGGAGCTGTTTTTT
CASSPWQNTGELFF
>NA|TRBV30|TRBJ1-1|few
TGTGCCTGGAGCCCGGGGCCCTGGGGGGGTGAAGCTTTCTTT
CAWSPGPWGGEAFF
>TRBD2|TRBV4-2|TRBJ2-7|NA
TGTGCCAGCAGCCAAGAGCGAGCGGGAGGAAAGTACGAGCAGTACTTC
CASSQERAGGKYEQYF